This T cell receptor beta chain is drawn from a study of shared clonotypes between healthy human individuals (dated by TCRdb to the early 2020s). Background on the whole study: The cohort comprised a couple of women and three men aged 18 to 49 years. The study deeply sequenced blood TCR repertoires of five healthy adults to estimate repertoire size and the extent of clonotype sharing between individuals. To increase sequencing depth and limit assay-specific biases, different laboratories used diverse techniques to prepare libraries and sequence TCR repertoires. Per donor, leukapheresis produced somewhere between about 0.85 and 8.9 billion PBMCs. Overall study results and their limits: Pairwise subsampling indicated that sequencing depth was expected to affect the degree of clonotype sharing among donors. Sampling was limited to blood, and TCR repertoires in tissue likely differ from TCR repertoires in blood. Because the study included a small number of donors, the genetic and exposure-history diversity represented was limited.

Using the deep immunoSEQ assay, multiplex PCR amplified TCR CDR3 regions from genomic DNA. For each cell subset, the extracted genomic DNA was distributed evenly across all wells of several immunoSEQ 96-well plates, and each plate served as one replicate. Each replicate PCR for unsorted PBMC received roughly 0.3 ug genomic DNA, equal to tens of thousands of T cell genomes. Unsorted PBMC genomic DNA was sequenced across ten immunoSEQ deep assay plates. Purified libraries were measured with a Qubit 3.0 fluorometer, size-checked on a Bioanalyzer 2100, and measured again with the KAPA Library Quantification kit. Every immunoSEQ 96-well plate was sequenced on a dedicated single-read 150-cycle Illumina NextSeq 550 flow cell. On the study's bioinformatics: Because the immunoSEQ output held only junctional sequences and lacked quality scores, the filtering could not match the filtering applied to full-length reads. To assign V/J genes and CDR3, sequences were annotated against IMGT germline references using PyIR, a Python wrapper for IgBLAST v1.9. Reads were removed for weak V/J assignments (E-value above 1e-6), missing CDR3, stop codons, out-of-frame junctions, or ambiguous translated residues. V3J clonotypes were defined by identical inferred V gene, J gene, and CDR3 amino acid sequence. To compute the percentage overlap between repertoires, the number of shared unique clonotypes was divided by the size of the smaller repertoire. Repertoire richness was assessed with RTK rarefaction, the Chao1 estimator, and Recon v2.1 estimates of unobserved clonotypes. The table was pulled from immuneACCESS by TCRdb, which kept in-frame rearrangements only. Such tables lose some clones; where checked, under half of the loss comes from unresolved V genes, and the rest has no known cause. The V and J calls and the clone size are those of that table, but D and trimming were determined from the DNA. Present in this sample are a few hundred thousand clones, around 80% of which were seen just once. Together, the top ten hold less than 15% of the sample.

The donors were healthy, HIV-negative adults with no recently reported acute infections or vaccinations. Every donor was a Caucasian adult living in Nashville, Tennessee, USA. In the unsorted samples, 87 million or so PBMCs were counted, and genomic DNA was extracted using the QIAamp DNA Blood Mini kit. Blood was collected by leukapheresis, and PBMCs were isolated by Ficoll-Histopaque density gradient centrifugation and then cryopreserved in liquid nitrogen vapor phase. Remarks on this clone: Its antigen remains undetermined. No base quality values were provided; no much bigger clone lies one nucleotide off.

Trimming costs V 0 bases and J 6 bases, and their ends lie 21 bases apart. CDR1 and CDR2 (MRHNA, SNTAGT) derive from the germline V gene. The CDR3 sequence holds 17 residues, the cysteine and phenylalanine included. Kept here is only the CDR3 DNA, which spans 51 bases and is read in frame from base 1. The source is a woman aged 40 to 50 in good health. Some clones in this sample may be carry-over from other donors' samples. The sample consisted of PBMCs. The chain is encoded by TRBV6-4 joined to TRBJ2-7; the D gene could be either TRBD1 or TRBD2, each agreeing at 5 bases. The nucleotide sequence reads as follows: TGTGCCAGCAGTGACTCGAATTTGGGGGAGCGAAATTTCGAGCAGTACTTC. It is translated as CASSDSNLGERNFEQYF.